A selection of T cell receptor beta chains follows, all from one sample in a study of CD8 T cells in ankylosing spondylitis. TCRdb used MiXCR to reprocess the 5' RACE reads, holding one entry per CDR3 protein. The sample yields 150,000 to 200,000 distinct CDR3 sequences, 18% seen once. The source material was blood, either unsorted or a sorted T cell fraction (not recorded which). Every receptor here comes from a male donor with ankylosing spondylitis or in good health (not recorded which). The CDR3 runs from the conserved cysteine through the conserved F or W. A D gene is named only where the DNA matches it firmly. Some rows have no size entry. The others give once, few or many, or a class for an expanded clone.

TRBJ1-5 | - | - | TRBV10-3 | CAIKRGNNQPQHF | TGTGCCATCAAGAGAGGGAACAATCAGCCCCAGCATTTT
TRBJ1-6 | - | - | TRBV7-9 | CASSLTGPSPLHF | TGTGCCAGCAGCTTAACAGGGCCTTCACCCCTCCACTTT
TRBJ1-1 | - | - | TRBV5-1 | CASSLPGRLLQNTEAFF | TGCGCCAGCAGCTTGCCGGGACGTTTACTACAGAACACTGAAGCTTTCTTT
TRBJ2-1 | TRBD1 | many | TRBV5-1 | CASSSRDRLYNEQFF | TGCGCCAGCAGCTCCCGGGACAGACTATACAATGAGCAGTTCTTC
TRBJ2-3 | TRBD2 | - | TRBV2 | CASIPGRAKDTQYF | TGTGCCAGCATTCCCGGGAGGGCCAAAGATACGCAGTATTTT
TRBJ2-3 | TRBD2 | few | TRBV10-3 | CAISGTPSGYTDTQYF | TGTGCCATCTCAGGGACTCCTAGCGGATACACAGATACGCAGTATTTT
TRBJ2-2 | TRBD1 | - | TRBV5-1 | CASSSRTGDTGELFF | TGCGCCAGCAGCAGCAGGACAGGGGACACCGGGGAGCTGTTTTTT
TRBJ2-2 | - | few | TRBV5-1 | CASSFSGETTGELFF | TGCGCCAGCAGCTTCTCGGGAGAAACCACCGGGGAGCTGTTTTTT
TRBJ2-3 | TRBD2 | many | TRBV5-1 | CASSAGLDTDTQYF | TGCGCCAGCAGCGCCGGACTAGACACAGATACGCAGTATTTT
TRBJ1-5 | - | many | TRBV29-1 | CSVVGDSNQPQHF | TGCAGCGTTGTGGGTGACAGCAATCAGCCCCAGCATTTT
TRBJ2-1 | - | many | TRBV20-1 | CSASGLFGANNEQFF | TGCAGTGCTAGTGGGCTATTCGGGGCAAACAATGAGCAGTTCTTC
TRBJ2-1 | - | few | TRBV7-2 | CASSSGVYNEQFF | TGTGCCAGCAGCTCCGGAGTTTACAATGAGCAGTTCTTC
TRBJ2-2 | TRBD1 | many | TRBV11-2 | CASSLIRGHSGELFF | TGTGCCAGCAGCTTAATCAGGGGGCATAGCGGGGAGCTGTTTTTT
TRBJ2-5 | TRBD2 | - | TRBV3-1 | CASSQDWSSGSKTQYF | TGTGCCAGCAGCCAAGATTGGTCTAGCGGGAGTAAGACCCAGTACTTC
TRBJ1-1 | - | many | TRBV3-1 | CASSSQGAEAFF | TGTGCCAGCAGCTCACAGGGAGCTGAAGCTTTCTTT
TRBJ2-2 | - | - | TRBV5-4 | CASSHSRGSITGELFF | TGTGCCAGCAGCCACTCGAGGGGGAGTATCACCGGGGAGCTGTTTTTT
TRBJ1-5 | - | - | TRBV28 | CASRQGGSNQPQHF | TGTGCCAGCAGACAGGGTGGTAGCAATCAGCCCCAGCATTTT
TRBJ2-1 | - | - | TRBV29-1 | CSVGDLGGQQLF | TGCAGCGTGGGGGACCTAGGAGGTCAGCAGCTCTTC
TRBJ2-1 | - | few | TRBV6-6 | CASSPGRVVYNEQFF | TGTGCCAGTTCACCCGGGAGAGTGGTTTACAATGAGCAGTTCTTC
TRBJ2-2 | TRBD2 | many | TRBV5-1 | CASFEAGGITGELFF | TGCGCCAGCTTTGAGGCGGGGGGCATCACCGGGGAGCTGTTTTTT
TRBJ2-1 | - | - | TRBV18 | CASSQVAASSYNEQFF | TGTGCCAGCTCACAGGTAGCGGCTAGCTCCTACAATGAGCAGTTCTTC
TRBJ2-3 | - | few | TRBV7-7 | CASSLSSTTDTQYF | TGTGCCAGCAGCTTATCAAGTACGACAGATACGCAGTATTTT
TRBJ2-2 | TRBD1 | few | TRBV6-5 | CASSRQGTFLFF | TGTGCCAGCAGCCGACAGGGGACCTTTTTGTTTTTT
TRBJ1-4 | - | many | TRBV15 | CATSRDRGEKLFF | TGTGCCACCAGCAGAGATAGAGGGGAAAAACTGTTTTTT
TRBJ2-1 | TRBD2 | many | TRBV20-1 | CSAPGLAVNEQFF | TGCAGTGCCCCGGGACTAGCGGTCAATGAGCAGTTCTTC
TRBJ1-5 | - | - | TRBV2 | CASSAGQAWGNQPQHF | TGTGCCAGCAGTGCGGGGCAGGCCTGGGGCAATCAGCCCCAGCATTTT
TRBJ2-2 | TRBD1 | few | TRBV2 | CASSVGQGGIEELFF | TGTGCCAGCAGTGTTGGACAGGGTGGAATCGAGGAGCTGTTTTTT
TRBJ2-2 | - | many | TRBV5-1 | CASAEGIVDGELFF | TGCGCCAGCGCCGAAGGGATCGTCGACGGGGAGCTGTTTTTT
TRBJ2-1 | TRBD2 | - | TRBV18 | CASSPGTSDEQFF | TGTGCCAGCTCACCCGGGACTAGCGATGAGCAGTTCTTC
TRBJ1-1 | TRBD1 | few | TRBV19 | CASSMGQNMNTEAFF | TGTGCCAGTAGTATGGGACAGAACATGAACACTGAAGCTTTCTTT
TRBJ1-2 | TRBD1 | - | TRBV28 | CATRQGATYGYTF | TGTGCCACAAGACAGGGGGCGACCTATGGCTACACCTTC
TRBJ2-4 | - | few | TRBV11-2 | CASSFELAKNIQYF | TGTGCCAGCAGCTTCGAGCTAGCCAAAAACATTCAGTACTTC
TRBJ1-1 | - | few | TRBV20-1 | CSARGHPQGTEAFF | TGCAGTGCTAGAGGACACCCCCAGGGCACTGAAGCTTTCTTT
TRBJ2-2 | - | many | TRBV15 | CATQKEPPGELFF | TGTGCCACGCAGAAGGAACCCCCCGGGGAGCTGTTTTTT
TRBJ2-5 | - | - | TRBV5-1 | CASSLRFQETQYF | TGCGCCAGCAGCTTGCGTTTTCAAGAGACCCAGTACTTC
TRBJ1-1 | - | few | TRBV11-2 | CASSLSAAQRVNTEAFF | TGTGCCAGCAGCTTGTCGGCAGCTCAGAGGGTGAACACTGAAGCTTTCTTT
TRBJ2-7 | - | many | TRBV19 | CASRQNYEQYF | TGTGCCAGTCGACAGAACTACGAGCAGTACTTC
TRBJ2-3 | - | few | TRBV20-1 | CSARDGGVRTDTQYF | TGCAGTGCTAGAGATGGCGGCGTTCGCACAGATACGCAGTATTTT
TRBJ1-1 | - | many | TRBV12-3/TRBV12-4 | CASTLTGGTEAFF | TGTGCCAGCACCCTGACAGGCGGGACTGAAGCTTTCTTT
TRBJ2-5 | TRBD2 | few | TRBV20-1 | CSAERREGREETQYF | TGCAGTGCCGAGAGGCGGGAGGGCAGAGAGGAGACCCAGTACTTC
TRBJ2-7 | TRBD2 | many | TRBV4-2 | CASSQILADTYEQYF | TGTGCCAGCAGCCAAATTCTAGCGGATACCTACGAGCAGTACTTC
TRBJ1-1 | - | - | TRBV7-2 | CASSWGGMNTEAFF | TGTGCCAGCAGTTGGGGGGGCATGAACACTGAAGCTTTCTTT
TRBJ2-7 | - | - | TRBV10-3 | CAIRLQGNEQYF | TGTGCCATCAGATTACAGGGTAACGAGCAGTACTTC
TRBJ2-7 | - | few | TRBV7-6 | CASSLSLQKQYF | TGTGCCAGCAGCTTAAGCTTACAGAAACAGTACTTC
TRBJ2-6 | - | few | TRBV29-1 | CSVGARAGANVLTF | TGCAGCGTTGGCGCGAGGGCTGGGGCCAACGTCCTGACTTTC
TRBJ1-4 | - | many | TRBV4-1 | CASSQDRGAEKLFF | TGCGCCAGCAGCCAGGACCGGGGGGCGGAAAAACTGTTTTTT
TRBJ2-5 | - | many | TRBV20-1 | CSARQETQYF | TGCAGTGCTAGGCAAGAGACCCAGTACTTC
TRBJ2-1 | TRBD2 | - | TRBV24-1 | CATSGFGLAGSNEQFF | TGTGCCACCAGCGGATTTGGACTAGCGGGGAGTAATGAGCAGTTCTTC
TRBJ2-6 | - | few | TRBV19 | CASSVGQKFYSGANVLTF | TGTGCCAGTAGTGTCGGACAGAAGTTTTACTCTGGGGCCAACGTCCTGACTTTC
TRBJ2-7 | - | - | TRBV29-1 | CSVKVPGKTYEQYF | TGCAGCGTTAAGGTCCCGGGAAAAACTTACGAGCAGTACTTC
TRBJ2-5 | TRBD1 | many | TRBV20-1 | CSAHSRDRTNYQETQYF | TGCAGTGCTCATTCCCGGGACAGGACGAATTACCAAGAGACCCAGTACTTC
TRBJ2-7 | - | - | TRBV5-1 | CASSPERSSYEQYF | TGCGCCAGCAGCCCCGAGCGGTCCTCCTACGAGCAGTACTTC